These 25 T cell receptor beta chains were all obtained from the same sample, sequenced in a study of graft-versus-host responses after intestinal transplantation. This table comes from immunoSEQ multiplex PCR, and its TCRdb copy is limited to in-frame clones, with some not included. The table includes about 7,000 clones, 30% to 35% detected once. The plating included roughly 200,000 irradiated, violet-dye-labeled stimulator cells together with roughly 200,000 CFSE-labeled responder cells. The specimen was alloreactive CD8+ T cells from a mixed lymphocyte reaction culture, collected before transplantation. As for subset: CFSE-low proliferating T cells sorted from approximately 6-day pre-transplant mixed lymphocyte reaction (GvH or HvG direction). All receptors derive from a human patient who was an organ donor for intestinal transplantation.

This rearrangement joins TRBV7-2 to TRBJ1-3; 7 nucleotides line up with TRBD1. The J segment lost 0 bases and the V segment lost 5 bases, leaving 4 bases of the junction unmatched. This CDR3 has 15 residues. Germline CDR1 reads SGHTA; CDR2 reads FQGNSA. The CDR3 DNA sequence: TGTGCCAGCAGCCAGGACAGGAGCTCTGGAAACACCATATATTTT. Amino acid sequence: CASSQDRSSGNTIYF.

The V call is TRBV7-8, the J call TRBJ2-2; no clear D. CDR3 size: 12 residues. V shed 3 bases and J shed 5 bases, with 4 bases lying between them. Germline V CDR1 and CDR2: SGHVS, FQNEAQ. CDR3 coding DNA: TGTGCCAGCAGCTTTGTAACCGGGGAGCTGTTTTTT. Residues: CASSFVTGELFF. The full variable domain, in which reference TRBV7-8 and TRBJ2-2 provide the parts outside the CDR3, is GAGVSQSPRYKVAKRGQDVALRCDPISGHVSLFWYQQALGQGPEFLTYFQNEAQLDKSGLPSDRFFAERPEGSVSTLKIQRTQQEDSAVYLCASSFVTGELFFGEGSRLTVL.

The chain links TRBV6-4 to TRBJ2-7, with TRBD2 as a possible D gene (6 bases). CDR1 is MRHNA and CDR2 is SNTAGT in the germline V gene. Trimming took off 6 bases at V and 2 bases at J, with 20 bases between the two ends. CDR3 length: 16 residues. The CDR3 DNA reads as TGTGCCAGCAGCCCCCCCCTCGGGGGAGGACCCTACGAGCAGTACTTC. Its protein is CASSPPLGGGPYEQYF.

This clone was counted a single time. The chain recombines TRBV19 with TRBJ2-2; 8 bases map to TRBD1. CDR1 and CDR2 from the germline V gene are LNHDA and SQIVND (reference sequence). V lost 3 bases to trimming and J lost 5 bases; unmatched junction nucleotides: 5. The CDR3 is made up of 15 amino acids. The CDR3 region is CASSIPRQGTGELFF. The DNA of the CDR3 is TGTGCCAGTAGTATCCCTCGACAGGGGACCGGGGAGCTGTTTTTT.

This rearrangement joins TRBV4-1 to TRBJ1-3; D is uncertain. Germline V gives CDR1 MGHRA, CDR2 YSYEKL. Trimming cost V 3 bases and J 2 bases, with 11 bases left between them. The CDR3 contains 15 residues. The CDR3 protein is CASSHPGLPGNTIYF. The CDR3 DNA reads as TGCGCCAGCAGCCATCCGGGCCTCCCTGGAAACACCATATATTTT.

This clone is classed as medium-sized. The V call is TRBV6-1, the J call TRBJ2-7; D is unresolved. Germline V lookup: CDR1 MNHNS, CDR2 SASEGT. Trimming took off 4 bases at V and 10 bases at J, with 11 bases between the two ends. The CDR3 is 11 amino acids. The CDR3 reads CASSVFPYQYF. DNA of the CDR3: TGTGCCAGCAGTGTTTTCCCATATCAGTACTTC.

This chain uses TRBV27 with TRBJ1-5; maybe TRBD1 (5 bases). V lost 6 bases and J 1 base, leaving 13 bases between the germline ends. The CDR3 has 15 residues. Per the germline V gene, CDR1 is MNHEY and CDR2 is SMNVEV (reference sequence). CDR3 region: CASRPPGRSNQPQHF. DNA for the CDR3: TGTGCCAGCAGGCCTCCAGGGCGAAGCAATCAGCCCCAGCATTTT.

CDR3 sequence (DNA): TGTGCCAGCAGCTTGGTATACAATGAGCAGTTCTTC. It yields the protein CASSLVYNEQFF. The J gene is TRBJ2-1, the V gene TRBV5-5; D is unclear. V was cut by 0 bases and J by 4 bases, with 2 bases left in between. This CDR3 has 12 amino acids. Per the germline V gene, CDR1 is SGHKS and CDR2 is YYEKEE (reference sequence).

The chain employs TRBV7-8 and TRBJ2-1; D gene uncertain. This CDR3 is 14 amino acids long. Germline-derived CDR1 and CDR2 are SGHVS and FQNEAQ. V was clipped by 7 bases and J by 1 base, with 11 bases between them. In DNA form, the CDR3 reads TGTGCCAGCAACTCGGAATGGTCCTACAATGAGCAGTTCTTC. Amino acid sequence: CASNSEWSYNEQFF.

The chain links TRBV12-2 to TRBJ2-5; the table's D call, TRBD2, was not checked against the DNA. TRBV12-2 is classified as a pseudogene. The CDR3 covers 17 residues. In DNA form, the CDR3 reads TGTGCAAGCCGCCTTTCCCGCCGGGACTCCCAACCGAAGACCCGGTACTTC. Translation: CASRLSRRDSQPKTRYF.

The chain is built from TRBV7-9 and TRBJ1-2; 7 bases align to TRBD1. CDR3 length: 16 residues. The germline gives CDR1 SEHNR, CDR2 FQNEAQ (reference sequence). The junction had 8 bases not matched to a gene; V was cut back by 0 bases and J by 4 bases. DNA of the CDR3: TGTGCCAGCAGCTTAGCGTGGGACAGCTCCAGCTATGGCTACACCTTC. Its translation: CASSLAWDSSSYGYTF. Combining the CDR3 with reference TRBV7-9 and TRBJ1-2 gives the whole variable domain DTGVSQNPRHKITKRGQNVTFRCDPISEHNRLYWYRQTLGQGPEFLTYFQNEAQLEKSRLLSDRFSAERPKGSFSTLEIQRTEQGDSAMYLCASSLAWDSSSYGYTFGSGTRLTVV.

This clone is medium-sized by share. CDR3 loop: CASSQVGAEQYF. CDR3 DNA sequence: TGCGCCAGCAGCCAAGTTGGTGCAGAGCAGTACTTC. V usage is TRBV4-1 and J usage is TRBJ2-7; D is unresolved. With 1 base removed from V and 7 bases from J, the gap between germline ends came to 8 bases. CDR1 is MGHRA, CDR2 YSYEKL, per germline. The CDR3 totals 12 residues.

The genes are TRBV4-2 and TRBJ2-7; D gene uncertain. Trimming took 0 bases from V and 3 from J, leaving 6 bases between them. CDR1 is LGHNA, CDR2 YNFKEQ, per germline. The CDR3 is 13 residues long. Here the CDR3 reads CASSQDRHYEQYF. Here the CDR3 DNA reads TGTGCCAGCAGCCAAGATCGCCACTACGAGCAGTACTTC.

Within the sample, this clone is medium-sized (0.01 to 0.1%). V gene TRBV5-6 combines with J gene TRBJ1-6, with D possibly matching TRBD1 (6 bases). This CDR3 is built from 17 residues. Trimming cost V 3 bases and J 8 bases, with 21 bases left between them. The germline V gene has CDR1 SGHDT and CDR2 YYEEEE. The CDR3 loop reads CASSWGPRGMEYSPLHF. The DNA of the CDR3 is TGTGCCAGCAGCTGGGGGCCTCGGGGCATGGAGTATTCACCCCTCCACTTT.

This clone was counted between two and nine times. This sequence joins TRBV11-2 and TRBJ2-5, with D possibly TRBD2 on 5 matching bases. The germline gives CDR1 SGHAT, CDR2 FQNNGV. The V end lost 1 base, the J end lost 5 bases, and 17 bases lay between the germline ends. The CDR3 runs to 16 residues. The CDR3 protein is CASSLGYAVARETQYF. CDR3 sequence (DNA): TGTGCCAGCAGCTTAGGGTACGCGGTAGCGAGGGAGACCCAGTACTTC.

The CDR3 DNA is TGTGCCAGTAGTCGTAAAACAGGGCTAGCTTGGCAGCCCCAGCATTTT. It translates to CASSRKTGLAWQPQHF. The J gene is TRBJ1-5, the V gene TRBV19, with a possible D match to TRBD1 (6 bases). The CDR3 length is 16 residues. Germline-derived CDR1 and CDR2 are LNHDA and SQIVND (reference sequence). The ends were cut back, 5 bases at V and 7 bases at J, with 21 bases in the middle.

This clone came up a few times. One end of the junction fails to match germline, which may point to a read error. The chain has TRBV10-3 and TRBJ1-5; a possible D gene is TRBD1 (6 bases). CDR1 and CDR2 from the germline V gene are ENHRY and SYGVKD. The CDR3 runs to 13 residues. The CDR3 DNA is TGTGCCAGCAGTATACAGGGAAATCAGCCCCAGCATTTT. Its translation is CASSIQGNQPQHF.

In this sample, this clone is medium-sized. The V call is TRBV6-5, the J call TRBJ2-5; 11 positions match TRBD2. J gave up 5 bases and V 4 bases, and 6 bases lay outside the gene matches. CDR3 length: 15 amino acids. Germline-derived CDR1 and CDR2 are MNHEY and SVGAGI. Here the CDR3 reads CASSLTSGGGETQYF. The CDR3 DNA follows: TGTGCCAGCAGTTTAACTAGCGGGGGAGGGGAGACCCAGTACTTC.

This clone was detected only a few times. J is TRBJ2-7 and V is TRBV7-6; 8 nucleotides align to TRBD2. This CDR3 spans 14 amino acids. Germline CDR1 reads SGHVS; CDR2 reads FNYEAQ. After removal of 1 base from V and 4 bases from J, the junction contained 3 bases not matched to a gene. CDR3 in amino acids: CASSLVGGGYEQYF. The CDR3 nucleotides read TGTGCCAGCAGCTTAGTTGGCGGGGGGTACGAGCAGTACTTC.

The chain uses TRBV5-1 and TRBJ1-2; D call uncertain. V lost 2 bases and J lost 4, with 12 bases in between. The CDR3 has 14 residues. Germline V gives CDR1 SGHRS, CDR2 YFSETQ. The CDR3 sequence is CASSFSPWSYGYTF. Written as DNA, the CDR3 is TGCGCCAGCAGCTTCAGTCCTTGGAGCTATGGCTACACCTTC.

This rearrangement joins TRBV5-6 to TRBJ1-4; D is unclear. The CDR3 is made up of 16 amino acids. The ends were cut back, 5 bases at V and 0 bases at J, with 14 bases in the middle. In germline, CDR1 is SGHDT, CDR2 YYEEEE. The chain's CDR3 is CASRILREATNEKLFF. The CDR3 DNA sequence: TGTGCCAGCAGGATCCTTCGGGAGGCAACTAATGAAAAACTGTTTTTT.

This clone is judged medium-sized. The rearrangement joins TRBV7-6 to TRBJ1-2, with TRBD1 as a possible D gene (5 bases). This CDR3 spans 16 amino acids. Trimming took off 1 base at V and 0 bases at J, with 12 bases between the two ends. Germline CDR1 and CDR2: SGHVS and FNYEAQ. The CDR3 bases are TGTGCCAGCAGCTTAGTGCCCCAGGGTTCTAACTATGGCTACACCTTC. This codes for CASSLVPQGSNYGYTF.

This clone was found a few times. The chain combines TRBV7-9 with TRBJ1-6; D remains ambiguous. V shed 2 bases and J shed 3 bases, with 2 bases lying between them. There are 13 residues in the CDR3. Germline V gives CDR1 SEHNR, CDR2 FQNEAQ (reference sequence). CDR3: CASSLFYNSPLHF. CDR3 nucleotides: TGTGCCAGCAGCTTATTCTATAATTCACCCCTCCACTTT.

The CDR3 reads CASRETGGVADTQYF. DNA of the CDR3: TGTGCCAGCAGAGAGACAGGGGGCGTTGCAGATACGCAGTATTTT. This chain links TRBV6-1 with TRBJ2-3; 10 nucleotides align to TRBD1. CDR1 MNHNS and CDR2 SASEGT come from the germline V gene. The V gene end was trimmed by 6 bases and the J gene end by 4 bases; junction bases not matched to a gene: 7. This CDR3 comprises 15 residues.

This clone was counted between two and nine times. The CDR3 sequence is CASSFFPGRGGEQYF. Here the CDR3 DNA reads TGTGCCAGCAGCTTCTTCCCCGGACGGGGGGGCGAGCAGTACTTC. The chain couples TRBV13 to TRBJ2-7; 8 nucleotides match TRBD2. J gave up 6 bases and V 3 bases, and 10 bases lay outside the gene matches. The CDR3 runs 15 residues. Germline V gives CDR1 PRHDT, CDR2 FYEKMQ (reference sequence).